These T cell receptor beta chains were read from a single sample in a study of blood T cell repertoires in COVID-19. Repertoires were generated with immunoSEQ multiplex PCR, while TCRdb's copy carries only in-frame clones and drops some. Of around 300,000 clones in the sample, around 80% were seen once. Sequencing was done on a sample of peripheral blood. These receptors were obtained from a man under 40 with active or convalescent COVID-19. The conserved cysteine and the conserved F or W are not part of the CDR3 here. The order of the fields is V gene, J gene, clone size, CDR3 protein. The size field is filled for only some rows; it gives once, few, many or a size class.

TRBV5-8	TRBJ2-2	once	ASSAPGGGTGELF
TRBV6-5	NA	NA	ASSPGEELF
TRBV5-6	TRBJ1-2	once	ASSTSHGYT
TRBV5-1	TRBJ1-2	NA	ASSPGQGEAYT
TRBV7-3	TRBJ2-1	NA	ASSLGALNEQF
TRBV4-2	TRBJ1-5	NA	ASSQDPQGGQPQH
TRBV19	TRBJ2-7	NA	ASSKLLAGAPYEQY
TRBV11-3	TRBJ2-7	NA	ASSLVGGVNEQY
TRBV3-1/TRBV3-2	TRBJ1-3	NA	ASSQGLPSGNTIY
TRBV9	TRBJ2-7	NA	ASSQGQGGYEQY
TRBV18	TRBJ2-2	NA	ASSRPGGLAVGELF
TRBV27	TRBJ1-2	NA	ASRQGAFVRYGYT
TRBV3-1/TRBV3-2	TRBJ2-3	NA	ASSRDTHTDTQY
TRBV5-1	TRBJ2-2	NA	ASTPPRDTGELF
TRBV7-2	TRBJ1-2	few	ASSSGDRVYGYT
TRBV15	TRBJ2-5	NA	ATSRAGTRETQY
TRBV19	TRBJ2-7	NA	ASSTQREGLYEQY
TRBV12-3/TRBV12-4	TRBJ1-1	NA	ASSSGVNTEAF
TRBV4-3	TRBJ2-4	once	ASSRAMGARAKNIQY
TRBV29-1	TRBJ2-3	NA	SVAAGGPTDTQY
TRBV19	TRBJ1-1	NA	ASISPTVLNTEAF
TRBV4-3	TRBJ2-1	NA	ASSHGINEQF
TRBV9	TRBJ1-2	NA	ASSPQRGEWYGYT
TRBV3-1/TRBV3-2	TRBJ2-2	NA	ASSQDGASTGELF
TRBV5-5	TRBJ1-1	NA	ASSSGQGGVGTEAF
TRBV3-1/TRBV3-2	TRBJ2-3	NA	ASSPPSTDTQY
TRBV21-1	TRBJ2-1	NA	ASSSLIAGEENEQF
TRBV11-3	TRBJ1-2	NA	ASYVLTGGNGYT
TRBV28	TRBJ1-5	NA	ASSQPGQGNQPQH
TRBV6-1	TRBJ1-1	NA	ASSELYEAF
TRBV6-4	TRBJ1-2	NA	ASSRDRGYSGYT
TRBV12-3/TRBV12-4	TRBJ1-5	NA	ASSRQGNQPQH
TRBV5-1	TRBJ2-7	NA	ASSKGQGRAYEQY
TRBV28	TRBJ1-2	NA	ASSNPGQDYGYT
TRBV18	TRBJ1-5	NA	ASSPDRGTVQPQH
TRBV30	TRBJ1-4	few	AWGRDGEKLF
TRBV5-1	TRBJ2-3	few	ASSLGGDASTDTQY
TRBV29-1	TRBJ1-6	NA	SARAQGDGSPLH
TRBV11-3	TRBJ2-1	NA	ASSVRTGVFGGNEQF
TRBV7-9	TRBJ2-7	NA	ASSKGGLSYEQY
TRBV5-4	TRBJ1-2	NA	ASSVDRARLSYT
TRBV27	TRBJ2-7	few	ASSLGGQGYEQY
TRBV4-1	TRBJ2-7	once	ASSSRQGYEQY
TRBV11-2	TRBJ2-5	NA	ASSPRRFQETQY
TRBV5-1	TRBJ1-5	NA	ASSLGQGDQPQH
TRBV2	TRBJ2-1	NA	ASSPSGGANEQF
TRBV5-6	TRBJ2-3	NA	ASSWTSGSADTQY
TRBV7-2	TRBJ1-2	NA	ASSLAGGGYT
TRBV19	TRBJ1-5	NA	ASSIGVGGPYSNQPQH
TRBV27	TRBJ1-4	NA	ATGAFESTNEKLF
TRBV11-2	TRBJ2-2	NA	ASSWGLQAGELF
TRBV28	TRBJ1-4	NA	ASSFGDMNEKLF
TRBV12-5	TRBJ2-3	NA	ASGQTGTATDTQY
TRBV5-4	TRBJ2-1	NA	ASSSITRDRGFHNEQF
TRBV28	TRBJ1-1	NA	ASRITGGTEAF
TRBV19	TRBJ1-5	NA	ASSGRRDSGSNQPQH
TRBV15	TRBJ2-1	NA	ATSIPEQPNNEQF
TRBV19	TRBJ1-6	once	ASRRRQATSSPLH
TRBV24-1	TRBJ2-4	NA	ATSDTRRYPQNIQY
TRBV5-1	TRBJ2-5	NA	ASSLGSGGKQETQY